The following is a T cell receptor beta chain sequence with its context. Its antigen is still unknown. V was shortened by 5 bases and J by 0 bases, with 8 bases between the two germline ends. The CDR3 totals 14 residues. Germline V gene lookup returns CDR1 ENHRY and CDR2 SYGVKD. This specimen belongs to a study of T cell responses to AZD1222 COVID-19 vaccine. Looking at the study overall: Second-dose intervals near 4 or 12 weeks were combined.

Study results and caveats: Spike-specific TCR breadth and depth grew following two AZD1222 doses. Unmutated regions of variants are reportedly targeted by nearly half of spike-specific TCRs.

TCRdb's copy holds only in-frame clones and misses some; the assay was immunoSEQ multiplex PCR. This sample has more than 150,000 clones, with about 90% found just once. This receptor was taken from an adult in good health. The rearrangement links TRBV10-3 to TRBJ1-5, with D maybe TRBD1 (6 bases). Material: peripheral blood, obtained on day 0 of AZD1222 vaccination. CDR3 DNA: TGTGCCATCAGTCCGGACAGTAGCAATCAGCCCCAGCATTTT. As protein: CAISPDSSNQPQHF.